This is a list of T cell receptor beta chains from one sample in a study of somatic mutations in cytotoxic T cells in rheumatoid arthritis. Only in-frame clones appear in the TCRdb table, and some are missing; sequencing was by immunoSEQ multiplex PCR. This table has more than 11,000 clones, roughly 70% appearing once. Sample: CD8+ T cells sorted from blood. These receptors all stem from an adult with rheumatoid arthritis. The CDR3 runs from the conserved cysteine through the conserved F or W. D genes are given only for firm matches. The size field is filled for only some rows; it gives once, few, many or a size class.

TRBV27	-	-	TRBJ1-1	TGTGCCAGCAGTTCTAGTATGAACACTGAAGCTTTCTTT	CASSSSMNTEAFF
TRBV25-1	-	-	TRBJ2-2	TGTGCCAGCAGTGAATTTTATATTGGGGTAAACACCGGGGAGCTGTTTTTT	CASSEFYIGVNTGELFF
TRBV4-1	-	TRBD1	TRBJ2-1	TGCGCCAGCAGCGACAGGGCGAGTTACAATGAGCAGTTCTTC	CASSDRASYNEQFF
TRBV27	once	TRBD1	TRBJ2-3	TGTGCCAGCAGTCCGCACCCAGGGGGAGATACGCAGTATTTT	CASSPHPGGDTQYF
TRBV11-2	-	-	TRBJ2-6	TGTGCCAGCAGCTTCGACAGGGAGGGTTCTGGGGCCAACGTCCTGACTTTC	CASSFDREGSGANVLTF
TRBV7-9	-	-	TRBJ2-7	TGTGCCAGCAGCTTCCCGACAGGTTCCTACGAGCAGTACTTC	CASSFPTGSYEQYF
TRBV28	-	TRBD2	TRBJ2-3	TGTGCCAGCAGCTACGATCCCGTGCCTAGCGGGGGGATAATAACAGATACGCAGTATTTT	CASSYDPVPSGGIITDTQYF
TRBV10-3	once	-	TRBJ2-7	TGTGCCATCAGTGAGAGTGGGTACGAGCAGTACTTC	CAISESGYEQYF
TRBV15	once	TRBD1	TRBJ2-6	TGTGCCACCAGGCGGACAGGGGGTTACTCTGGGGCCAACGTCCTGACTTTC	CATRRTGGYSGANVLTF
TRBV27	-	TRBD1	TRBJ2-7	TGTGCCAGCAGTCCGGGACAGTCCTACGAGCAGTACTTC	CASSPGQSYEQYF
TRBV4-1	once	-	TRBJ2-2	TGCGCCAGCAGCCAAGGGGAAGGAAGCCTACCCGGGGAGCTGTTTTTT	CASSQGEGSLPGELFF
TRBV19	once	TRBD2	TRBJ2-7	TGTGCCAGTAGGCCTAGCGGGGGAGCCTTCTACGAGCAGTACTTC	CASRPSGGAFYEQYF
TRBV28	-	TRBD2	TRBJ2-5	TGTGCCAGCACTGGACTAGCGGGGGCCCTTGCCCAGTACTTC	CASTGLAGALAQYF
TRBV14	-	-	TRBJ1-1	TGTGCCAGCAGCCCCGGGGTGAACACTGAAGCTTTCTTT	CASSPGVNTEAFF
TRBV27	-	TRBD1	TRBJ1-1	TGTGCCAGCAGTGTGGGACAGGCGAGAACTGAAGCTTTCTTT	CASSVGQARTEAFF
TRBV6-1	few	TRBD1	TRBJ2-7	TGTGCCAGCAGTGAAGGCAGGGGGCGATCCTACGAGCAGTACTTC	CASSEGRGRSYEQYF
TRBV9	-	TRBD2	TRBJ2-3	TGTGCCAGCAGCGCGACTAGCGGGGGGTCGGTAGATACGCAGTATTTT	CASSATSGGSVDTQYF
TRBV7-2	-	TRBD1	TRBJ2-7	TGTGCCAGCAGCTTAAGGGACAGTTCTTACTACGAGCAGTACTTC	CASSLRDSSYYEQYF
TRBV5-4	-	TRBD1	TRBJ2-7	TGTGCCAGCAGCTTGGGACAGGGTCTAGCTCACGAGCAGTACTTC	CASSLGQGLAHEQYF
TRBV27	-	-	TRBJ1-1	TGTGCCAGCAGTTTAGAGCCAGGAGGGGTCACTGAAGCTTTCTTT	CASSLEPGGVTEAFF
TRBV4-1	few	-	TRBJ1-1	TGCGCCAGCAGCCAAGATCTAGGGGTGAACACTGAAGCTTTCTTT	CASSQDLGVNTEAFF
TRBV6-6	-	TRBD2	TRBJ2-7	TGTGCCAGCAGTCCCGGGGGGGACGAGCAGTACTTC	CASSPGGDEQYF
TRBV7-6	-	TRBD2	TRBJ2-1	TGTGCCAGCAGCATCGGACTAGCGGGGTACAATGAGCAGTTCTTC	CASSIGLAGYNEQFF
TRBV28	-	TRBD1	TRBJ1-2	TGTGCCAGCAGTACTTGGGACAGGTATGGCTACACCTTC	CASSTWDRYGYTF
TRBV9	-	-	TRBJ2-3	TGTGCCAGCAGCGTAGCAGGGCTGAGCACAGATACGCAGTATTTT	CASSVAGLSTDTQYF
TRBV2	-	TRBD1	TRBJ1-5	TGTGCCAGCAGTGAAGAGGGGACAGGGACTCAGCCCCAGCATTTT	CASSEEGTGTQPQHF
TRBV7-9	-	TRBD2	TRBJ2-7	TGTGCCAGCAGCTTGGTGAGGGACTACTACTACGAGCAGTACTTC	CASSLVRDYYYEQYF
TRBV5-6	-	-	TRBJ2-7	TGTGCCAGCAGCTTAGGCAACTCGGAGCAGTACTTC	CASSLGNSEQYF
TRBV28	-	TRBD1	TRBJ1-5	TGTGCCAGCAGTTTCAGGGGGTATAGGGGTCAGCCCCAGCATTTT	CASSFRGYRGQPQHF
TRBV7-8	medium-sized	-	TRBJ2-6	TGTGCCAGCAGCCCCAGGTGGCCACCTAGCTCTGGGGCCAACGTCCTGACTTTC	CASSPRWPPSSGANVLTF
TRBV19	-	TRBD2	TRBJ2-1	TGTGCCAGTAGTATAGCCCCCGCCGGTTGGGGTGGGCTAGCGGGGGAGATTAACAATGAGCAGTTCTTC	CASSIAPAGWGGLAGEINNEQFF
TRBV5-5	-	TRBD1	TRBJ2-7	TGTGCCAGCAGCCTGCCCAGGGGGCCATTCGTGGGGGAGCAGTACTTC	CASSLPRGPFVGEQYF
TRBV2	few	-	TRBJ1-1	TGTGCCAGCAGTGAAGGGTTGAACACTGAAGCTTTCTTT	CASSEGLNTEAFF
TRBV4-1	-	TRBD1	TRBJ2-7	TGCGCCAGCAGCCAACCCCTAGGGGGCCGGGGAGAGCAGTACTTC	CASSQPLGGRGEQYF
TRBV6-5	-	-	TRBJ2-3	TGTGCCAGCGCCGAACAGGGTGCGGACACAGATACGCAGTATTTT	CASAEQGADTDTQYF
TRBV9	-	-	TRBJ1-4	TGTGCCAGCAGCGTAGGGCGGACGAATGAAAAACTGTTTTTT	CASSVGRTNEKLFF
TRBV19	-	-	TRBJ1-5	TGTGCCAGTAGTATTGTGGCGGGGGGAAGCAATCAGCCCCAGCATTTT	CASSIVAGGSNQPQHF
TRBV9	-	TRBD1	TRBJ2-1	TGTGCCAGCAGTATGGGGACAGATCACTACAATGAGCAGTTCTTC	CASSMGTDHYNEQFF
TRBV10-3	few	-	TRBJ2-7	TGTGCCATCCTCTCTGACGAGACCTACGAGCAGTACTTC	CAILSDETYEQYF
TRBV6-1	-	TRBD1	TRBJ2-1	TGTGCCAGCAGTGAAGTGAGGGGGCTACCCGACGAGCAGTTCTTC	CASSEVRGLPDEQFF
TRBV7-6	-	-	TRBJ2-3	TGTGCCAGCAGCTATGCGGGGAACACAGATACGCAGTATTTT	CASSYAGNTDTQYF
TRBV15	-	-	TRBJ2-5	TGTGCCACCAGCAGAGGTGGGGTCGGGGAGACCCAGTACTTC	CATSRGGVGETQYF
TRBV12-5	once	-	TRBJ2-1	TGTGCTAGTGGCCTCGGACAAAATGAGCAGTTCTTC	CASGLGQNEQFF
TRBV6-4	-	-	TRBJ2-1	TGTGCCAGCAGCCCTGGTGAGGGCTCCTACAATGAGCAGTTCTTC	CASSPGEGSYNEQFF
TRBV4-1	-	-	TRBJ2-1	TGCGCCAGCAGCCAAGATCCTACCTCTTGGGAGCAGTTCTTC	CASSQDPTSWEQFF
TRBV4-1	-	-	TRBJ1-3	TGCGCCAGCAGCGGAACGGACGCCGGAAACACCATATATTTT	CASSGTDAGNTIYF
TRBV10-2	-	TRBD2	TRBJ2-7	TGCGCCAGCAGTGATATAGCGGGGCGCCCAGAGCAGTACTTC	CASSDIAGRPEQYF
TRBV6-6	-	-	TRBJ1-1	TGTGCCAGCAGTTATAGTGAAACTGAAGCTTTCTTT	CASSYSETEAFF
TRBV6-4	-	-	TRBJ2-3	TGTGCCAGCAGTGGGACAGACACAGATACGCAGTATTTT	CASSGTDTDTQYF
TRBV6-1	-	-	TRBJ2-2	TGTGCCACGCCCCCTACAGGGTCCAACACCGGGGAGCTGTTTTTT	CATPPTGSNTGELFF
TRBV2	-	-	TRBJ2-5	TGTGCCAGCAGTGACCCCATCCAGGGTAGGGAGACCCAGTACTTC	CASSDPIQGRETQYF
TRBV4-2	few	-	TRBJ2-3	TGTGCCAGCAGCGAGACAACCACAGATACGCAGTATTTT	CASSETTTDTQYF
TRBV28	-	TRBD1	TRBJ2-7	TGTGCCAGCAGACTCACAGGGGGCTGGTACGAGCAGTACTTC	CASRLTGGWYEQYF